This T cell receptor (beta chain) was retrieved from a study of PD-1 blockade in classical Hodgkin lymphoma (dated by TCRdb to about 2020). Background on the whole study: Nivolumab dosing was 3 mg/kg intravenously every 2 weeks, continuing until either disease progression or unacceptable toxicity. The study used CyTOF and TCR beta sequencing to define a peripheral blood immune signature of response to PD-1 blockade in classical Hodgkin lymphoma. Overall results and qualifications from the work: Patients starting nivolumab less than 1 year after ASCT had lower diversity and were excluded from later analyses to avoid confounding by immune reconstitution. Baseline TCR diversity was reported to be lower in newly diagnosed patients than in healthy donors, and even lower in relapsed/refractory patients. Among trial patients, those achieving complete response had baseline diversity similar to that of newly diagnosed patients, while diversity was significantly lower in partial responders and progressors. The study was restricted to a single clinical trial cohort, and the causes of repertoire differences, possibly disease activity or prior therapy, were left undefined. CD4+ but not CD8+ TCR diversity rose significantly by C4D1 (p=0.0027 vs p=0.16), most apparent in complete responders (p=0.02).

Deletion took 7 bases off V and 4 bases off J, with a span of 11 bases between the germline ends. The CDR3 measures 14 amino acids from cysteine to phenylalanine. Solely the CDR3 DNA is kept, with 42 bases framed from the first base. The germline V gene (reference sequence) sets CDR1 to LNHDA and CDR2 to SQIVND. The time point label, read with the paper, signifies: cycle 2 day 1 (C2D1) of nivolumab. Relapse after autologous stem cell transplantation had occurred in all trial patients, and cohorts A, B and C were distinguished by prior brentuximab vedotin exposure. The trial cohort included 55 to 60 patients with relapsed/refractory classical Hodgkin lymphoma, and each patient had a best overall response of complete response, partial response or progressive disease. Single-agent nivolumab was administered to trial patients in the multi-cohort phase II CheckMate 205 trial. An independent review committee assessed best overall response using the 2007 International Working Group response criteria. PBMCs from the trial were collected at three points: immediately before nivolumab initiation (C1D1), and during therapy at cycle 2 day 1 and cycle 4 day 1. Peripheral blood was collected in 8 mL Vacutainer Cell Preparation Tubes, from which PBMCs were isolated by centrifugation and then cryopreserved.

The Qiagen DNeasy kit was used to extract genomic DNA from unsorted PBMCs and from the negatively selected CD4+ and CD8+ fractions. TCR beta CDR3 regions were amplified by immunoSEQ multiplex PCR using primers annealing to V and J segments. Amplification bias was minimized using a synthetic immune receptor repertoire, and residual bias was removed computationally after sequencing. The source study handled its data this way. Repertoire diversity was quantified as the Shannon entropy index using custom Python scripts. Unsorted, CD4+ and CD8+ repertoires were analyzed separately, except for combined analyses in which CD4+ and CD8+ sequences were merged in silico. A clone counted as expanded when the clone's frequency after treatment rose at least 2-fold relative to C1D1, and clones undetected at baseline were given a pseudocount of 0.5. Singleton clones were defined as clones with 0 or 1 copy at C1D1, and non-singleton clones were defined as clones with 2 or more copies. By matching protein sequences in sorted samples from the same patient, clones expanded in unsorted samples were annotated as CD4+, CD8+ or unknown. Diversity changes from C1D1 to C4D1 were tested in paired samples using Wilcoxon tests. This is the immuneACCESS table as TCRdb keeps it, with only in-frame sequences that have V and J called. A part of the clones is gone; compared with another copy, unresolved V genes explain less than half, and the rest is unexplained. That table gives V, J and clone size, and the DNA gave D and trimming. The sample table records 20,000 to 30,000 clones; 67% of these occur just once. The top ten hold about 10% of the sample.

This clone showed up just a few times. Its antigen is still unknown. Qualities for individual bases were not recorded, and no much larger clone is one base off. Sequences were derived from peripheral blood mononuclear cells (PBMCs), sampled before the second cycle of nivolumab. This chain joins TRBV19 to TRBJ2-6; the D gene is not confidently resolved. The source is a human donor with classical Hodgkin lymphoma. The DNA sequence follows: TGTGCCAGTACCCGGGTATCGGGGGCCAACGTCCTGACTTTC. Its amino acids are CASTRVSGANVLTF.